The 10 T cell receptor beta chains presented below share a single source sample, sequenced in a study of blood T cell repertoires in COVID-19. The repertoire was sequenced with immunoSEQ multiplex PCR; TCRdb's copy has only in-frame clones and lacks some. This table holds about 76,000 clones, approximately 78% found once. Sequencing was carried out using peripheral blood. The receptors shown here come from a human donor in a cohort sampled during active COVID-19.

This clone has a single count. V and J are TRBV14 and TRBJ2-7; no definite D call. Germline CDR1 and CDR2: SGHDN and FVKESK. The CDR3 covers 14 residues. Trimming took 4 bases from V and 1 from J, leaving 11 bases between them. CDR3 residues: CASSPFLQSYEQYF. CDR3 bases: TGTGCCAGCAGCCCATTCCTACAGTCCTACGAGCAGTACTTC.

This clone was seen a handful of times. The chain recombines TRBV13 with TRBJ2-1; 14 bases map to TRBD2. The CDR3 runs 18 residues. Germline trimming cut 7 bases from V and 0 bases from J; bases unmatched to any gene: 8. Germline V gene lookup returns CDR1 PRHDT and CDR2 FYEKMQ (reference sequence). Here the CDR3 reads CASTGTSGGGSSYNEQFF. Written as DNA, the CDR3 is TGTGCCAGCACTGGGACTAGCGGGGGAGGGAGCTCCTACAATGAGCAGTTCTTC.

The chain joins TRBV2 to TRBJ2-5, with TRBD2 matching over 11 bases. The length of the CDR3 is 13 residues. Germline V gene lookup returns CDR1 SNHLY and CDR2 FYNNEI. Unmatched junction bases numbered 7, after V lost 7 bases and J lost 9 bases. CDR3 sequence reads: CASTRLAGGPQYF. CDR3 nucleotides: TGTGCCAGCACTAGGCTAGCGGGGGGTCCCCAGTACTTC.

As regards this clone: An end of the junction does not agree with germline; a read error may underlie this. The V gene is TRBV5-1, the J gene TRBJ2-7; 9 bases fit TRBD1. The CDR3 consists of 14 residues. Germline assignment: CDR1 SGHRS and CDR2 YFSETQ. Here the CDR3 reads CASSSRNGQGSPKF. The DNA for the CDR3 is TGCGCCAGCAGCTCCAGAAACGGACAGGGGAGTCCAAAATTC.

This clone was counted ten times or more. The chain joins TRBV21-1 to TRBJ1-3; the table assigns TRBD1, which was not confirmed against the DNA. TRBV21-1 is given as a pseudogene. This CDR3 has 15 residues. CDR3: CASSKGQGAGNTIYF. The DNA of the CDR3 is TGTGCCAGCAGCAAAGGACAGGGCGCGGGAAACACCATATATTTT.

The chain combines TRBV30 with TRBJ1-6; D gene unclear. Germline CDR1 GTSNPN, CDR2 SVGIG (reference sequence). The CDR3 length is 17 residues. Trimming took 2 bases from V and 0 from J, leaving 14 bases between them. The DNA for the CDR3 is TGTGCCTGGAGTTCATCGGCGAGGAGCTCCTATAATTCACCCCTCCACTTT. Amino acids: CAWSSSARSSYNSPLHF.

The chain couples TRBV12-5 to TRBJ1-6; a possible D gene is TRBD1 (5 bases). Germline lookup yields CDR1 LGHNT and CDR2 FRNRAP. The CDR3 covers 19 residues. Trimming pared 2 bases from V and 1 base from J, leaving 18 bases between. CDR3 nucleotide sequence: TGTGCTAGTGGTTTGTCCAACAGGAGCCTTCGGTCCTATAATTCACCCCTCCACTTT. This encodes CASGLSNRSLRSYNSPLHF.

The J gene is TRBJ2-7, the V gene TRBV2, with 9 bases that match TRBD1. Trimming cost V 8 bases and J 7 bases; bases outside gene matches: 3. The CDR3 consists of 11 residues. Germline V gene data show CDR1 as SNHLY and CDR2 as FYNNEI. The CDR3, as DNA: TGTGCCAGCCTGACAGGGGGGGAGCAGTACTTC. The encoded protein is CASLTGGEQYF.

Here the CDR3 DNA reads TGCGCCAGCAGCTTGGTACCAGGACAGGTCGGTGAGCAGTTCTTC. This sequence encodes CASSLVPGQVGEQFF. The chain is built from TRBV5-1 and TRBJ2-1, with TRBD1 identical over 7 bases. This CDR3 has 15 amino acids. Germline lookup yields CDR1 SGHRS and CDR2 YFSETQ. J was trimmed by 9 bases and V by 0 bases; bases with no gene match: 9.

V and J are TRBV5-6 and TRBJ1-1; 7 bases are shared with TRBD1. J lost 3 bases, V lost 2 bases, and 4 bases had no gene match. Germline V gives CDR1 SGHDT, CDR2 YYEEEE. The CDR3 runs 14 residues. CDR3 nucleotide sequence: TGTGCCAGCAGCTTCCTTGGACAGGACACTGAAGCTTTCTTT. As protein: CASSFLGQDTEAFF.